This record looks at one T cell receptor beta chain sequence and its context. In the authors' methods: Reference gene primer amplification gave nucleated cell count estimates. The method was immunoSEQ multiplex PCR; TCRdb's version includes in-frame clones alone and lacks a portion of them. V and J calls and clone size are as listed in that table; D and trimming were resolved from the DNA. The sample yields roughly 150,000 clones, 80% to 90% seen once. These data come from a study of blood T cell repertoires in COVID-19. Whole-study context: The analysed material was cDNA or gDNA that came from T cells, B-cell-depleted T cells, or PBMCs.

V was pared by 6 bases and J by 11 bases, with 11 bases between. The CDR3 covers 12 residues. CDR1 and CDR2 (germline): WNHNN, SYGVQD (reference sequence). The receptor was derived from a woman older than 75 with COVID-19, enrolled during active disease. The rearrangement links TRBV10-1 to TRBJ1-6; weak D call: TRBD1 (6 bases). Sample: peripheral blood. CDR3 bases: TGCGCCAGCAGACAGGGCCCGGCACCCCTCCACTTT. This translates into CASRQGPAPLHF.